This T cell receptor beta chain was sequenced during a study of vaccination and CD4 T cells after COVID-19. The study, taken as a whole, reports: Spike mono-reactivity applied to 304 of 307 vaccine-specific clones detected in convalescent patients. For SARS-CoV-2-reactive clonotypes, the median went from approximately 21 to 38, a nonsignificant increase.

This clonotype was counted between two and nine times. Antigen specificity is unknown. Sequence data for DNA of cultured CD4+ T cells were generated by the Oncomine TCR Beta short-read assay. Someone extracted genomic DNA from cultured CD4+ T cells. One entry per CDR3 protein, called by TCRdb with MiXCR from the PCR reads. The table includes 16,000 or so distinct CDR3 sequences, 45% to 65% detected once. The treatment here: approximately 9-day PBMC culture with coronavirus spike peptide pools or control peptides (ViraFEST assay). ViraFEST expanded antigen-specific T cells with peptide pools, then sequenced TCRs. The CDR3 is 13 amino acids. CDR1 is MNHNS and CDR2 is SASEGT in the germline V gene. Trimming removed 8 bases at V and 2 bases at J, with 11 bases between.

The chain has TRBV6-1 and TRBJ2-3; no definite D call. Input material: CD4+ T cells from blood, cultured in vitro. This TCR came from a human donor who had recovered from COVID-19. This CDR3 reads CASDGPATDTQYF. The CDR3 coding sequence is TGTGCCAGCGACGGGCCGGCCACAGATACGCAGTATTTT.